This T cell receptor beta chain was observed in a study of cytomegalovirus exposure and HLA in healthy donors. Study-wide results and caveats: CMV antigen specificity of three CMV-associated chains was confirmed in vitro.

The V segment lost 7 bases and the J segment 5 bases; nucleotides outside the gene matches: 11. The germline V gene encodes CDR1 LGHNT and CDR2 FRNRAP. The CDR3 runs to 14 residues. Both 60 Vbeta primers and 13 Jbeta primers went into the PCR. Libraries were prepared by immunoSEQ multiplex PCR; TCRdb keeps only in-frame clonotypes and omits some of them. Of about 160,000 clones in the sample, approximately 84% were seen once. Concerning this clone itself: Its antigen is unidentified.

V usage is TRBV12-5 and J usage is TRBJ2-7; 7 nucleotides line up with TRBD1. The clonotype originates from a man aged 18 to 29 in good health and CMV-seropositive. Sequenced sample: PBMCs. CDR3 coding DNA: TGTGCTAGTGCCCTCAAGGACAGGCCCCACGAGCAGTACTTC. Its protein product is CASALKDRPHEQYF.